This passage covers 7 T cell receptor beta chains from one sample sequenced in a study of blood T cell repertoires in COVID-19. Libraries were prepared by immunoSEQ multiplex PCR; TCRdb keeps only in-frame clonotypes and omits some of them. Of 390,000 or so clones listed, less than 90% are singletons. Sequences were obtained from PBMCs or T cells enriched from blood (not recorded which). These receptors all come from a woman aged 45-65 years who had recovered from COVID-19.

This clone appeared a single time. The rearrangement uses TRBV7-3 and TRBJ2-1; D is possibly TRBD2 (6 bases). The germline gives CDR1 SGHTA, CDR2 FQGTGA. The CDR3 consists of 15 residues. V shed 2 bases and J shed 4 bases, with 12 bases lying between them. CDR3 amino acids: CASSLGQGGYNEQFF. CDR3 coding DNA: TGTGCCAGCAGCTTAGGGCAGGGAGGATACAATGAGCAGTTCTTC.

A single count supports this clone. The gene calls are TRBV6-5 and TRBJ1-2; 8 nucleotides agree with TRBD1. This CDR3 contains 14 residues. CDR1 and CDR2 (germline): MNHEY, SVGAGI. The V and J ends lost 7 bases and 6 bases, in that order; junction bases with no gene match: 10. In DNA, the CDR3 is TGTGCCAGCACTCCAGCGACAGGGGTGGATGGCTACACCTTC. It specifies CASTPATGVDGYTF.

V is TRBV28 and J is TRBJ2-5, with a possible D match to TRBD2 (6 bases). Germline V lookup: CDR1 MDHEN, CDR2 SYDVKM. The CDR3 runs to 16 residues. The V end lost 4 bases, the J end lost 5 bases, and 20 bases lay between the germline ends. The CDR3 nucleotides read TGTGCCAGCAGTTCAAGGGACTGGGGAGCTGTGGAGACCCAGTACTTC. This translates into CASSSRDWGAVETQYF.

This chain connects TRBV11-2 to TRBJ2-2, with D possibly TRBD2 on 6 matching bases. The CDR3 has 13 residues. V lost 1 base, J lost 11 bases, and 11 bases lay in between. Germline V gives CDR1 SGHAT, CDR2 FQNNGV. The CDR3 here is CASSLGDSRELFF. DNA for the CDR3: TGTGCCAGCAGCTTAGGGGACTCCCGAGAGCTGTTTTTT.

The chain employs TRBV19 and TRBJ1-5, with D maybe TRBD1 (5 bases). In germline, CDR1 is LNHDA, CDR2 SQIVND (reference sequence). This CDR3 is built from 15 residues. The germline V and J ends were trimmed by 1 base and 3 bases, with 10 bases remaining between them. CDR3 DNA: TGTGCCAGTAGTATAGGACAGACCTACAATCAGCCCCAGCATTTT. Protein sequence: CASSIGQTYNQPQHF.

The gene calls are TRBV7-2 and TRBJ1-1, with TRBD1 identical over 7 bases. The germline V gene encodes CDR1 SGHTA and CDR2 FQGNSA. This CDR3 contains 14 residues. V was clipped by 7 bases and J by 4 bases; unmatched bases: 9. The CDR3 DNA is TGTGCCAGCATCACCGACAGGGTGAGCACTGAAGCTTTCTTT. This sequence encodes CASITDRVSTEAFF.

This clone was seen only a few times. This chain connects TRBV19 to TRBJ1-5; 10 nucleotides line up with TRBD1. J gave up 0 bases and V 10 bases, and 12 bases lay outside the gene matches. This CDR3 contains 17 residues. CDR1 and CDR2 (germline): LNHDA, SQIVND (reference sequence). The CDR3 DNA reads TGTGCCACCCGGGACAGGGGCTCTTCGTATAGCAATCAGCCCCAGCATTTT. Protein product: CATRDRGSSYSNQPQHF. The full variable domain, its missing parts supplied by reference TRBV19 and TRBJ1-5, is DGGITQSPKYLFRKEGQNVTLSCEQNLNHDAMYWYRQDPGQGLRLIYYSQIVNDFQKGDIAEGYSVSREKKESFPLTVTSAQKNPTAFYLCATRDRGSSYSNQPQHFGDGTRLSIL.